This T cell receptor beta chain emerged from a study of T-cell memory formation after mild COVID-19. 5'RACE primed from the constant segment yielded TCR alpha and TCR beta cDNA libraries bearing sample barcodes and UMIs. MiXCR, run by TCRdb on the 5' RACE reads, gives a single entry per CDR3 protein. The repertoire consists of around 200,000 distinct CDR3 sequences, with roughly 30% occurring once and the leading ten covering 10% to 12%. Study-level results: Of the contracting clones, CD4+ ones lay mainly in CM and EM, and CD8+ ones in EMRA.

Germline loops: CDR1 SGHDN, CDR2 FVKESK. The CDR3 is 14 amino acids. V trimming: 6 bases; J trimming: 7 bases; junction bases outside the gene matches: 6. Details on this clonotype: What it recognizes is unknown.

This TCR came from an adult woman who had mild COVID-19 (a few samples of this study predate the infection). Cell type and time point are not known. This sequence joins TRBV14 and TRBJ2-1; 10 bases map to TRBD2. The sequenced sample consisted of PBMCs or a T cell subset sorted from them (not recorded which). CDR3 nucleotides: TGTGCCAGCAGGTCCAGCGGGGGGGCTAATGAGCAGTTCTTC. Protein product: CASRSSGGANEQFF.